This T cell receptor (beta chain) originates from a study of CD8+ T cells in alopecia areata. In the study overall: Treatment of the treated patients consisted of oral tofacitinib, 5 to 10 mg twice daily.

Whole-study results and caveats: Clonality was higher in lesional than normal scalp, especially in alopecia totalis/universalis. Resident alphabeta T-cell populations of normal skin are likewise subject to sequencing in scalp samples.

cDNA prepared by RNA extraction and subsequent reverse transcription served as the template for sequencing. Generated by immunoSEQ multiplex PCR, the TCRdb table keeps only in-frame clones and is missing some. The repertoire holds 100,000 to 150,000 clones, with 58% as singletons. Germline V CDR1 and CDR2: SQVTM, ANQGSEA. V lost 5 bases and J lost 3, with 13 bases in between. The CDR3 is 14 residues long. Remarks on this clone: Its antigen is undetermined.

It was from alopecia areata patients that lesional scalp punch biopsies and peripheral blood were collected. This receptor was obtained from a human donor with alopecia areata. J is TRBJ2-2 and V is TRBV29-1; D is tentatively TRBD1 or TRBD2 (5 bases each). The sample consisted of CD4+ T cells sorted from blood, taken at week 0. The CDR3, as DNA: TGCAGCGTTTACCGTGGGGGATACACCGGGGAGCTGTTTTTT. This gives the protein CSVYRGGYTGELFF.